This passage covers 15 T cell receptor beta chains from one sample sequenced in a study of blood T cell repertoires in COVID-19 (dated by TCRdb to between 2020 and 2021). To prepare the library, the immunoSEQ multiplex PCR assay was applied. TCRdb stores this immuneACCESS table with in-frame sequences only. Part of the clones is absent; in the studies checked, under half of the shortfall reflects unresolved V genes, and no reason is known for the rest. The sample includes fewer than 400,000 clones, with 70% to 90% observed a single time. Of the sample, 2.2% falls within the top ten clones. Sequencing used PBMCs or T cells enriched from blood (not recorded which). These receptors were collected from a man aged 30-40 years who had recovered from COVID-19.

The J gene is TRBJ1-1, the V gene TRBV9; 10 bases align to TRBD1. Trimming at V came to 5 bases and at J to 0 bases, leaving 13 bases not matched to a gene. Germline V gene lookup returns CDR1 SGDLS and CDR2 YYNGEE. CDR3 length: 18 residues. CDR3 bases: TGTGCCAGCAGGGGGCTGGGGACAGGGGCCCTTATGAACACTGAAGCTTTCTTT. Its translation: CASRGLGTGALMNTEAFF. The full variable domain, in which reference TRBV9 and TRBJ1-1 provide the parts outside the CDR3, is DSGVTQTPKHLITATGQRVTLRCSPRSGDLSVYWYQQSLDQGLQFLIQYYNGEERAKGNILERFSAQQFPDLHSELNLSSLELGDSALYFCASRGLGTGALMNTEAFFGQGTRLTVV.

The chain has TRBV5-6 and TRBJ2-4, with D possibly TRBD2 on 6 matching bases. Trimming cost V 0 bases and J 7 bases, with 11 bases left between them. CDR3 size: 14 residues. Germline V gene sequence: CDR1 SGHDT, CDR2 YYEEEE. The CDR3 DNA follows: TGTGCCAGCAGCTTGGGTGGAGGGACGAACATTCAGTACTTC. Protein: CASSLGGGTNIQYF.

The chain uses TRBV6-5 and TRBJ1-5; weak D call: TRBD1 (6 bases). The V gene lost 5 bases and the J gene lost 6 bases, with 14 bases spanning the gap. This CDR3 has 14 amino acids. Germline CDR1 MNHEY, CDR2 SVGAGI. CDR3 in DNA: TGTGCCAGCAGTATTACAGGGTTGGGTCAGCCCCAGCATTTT. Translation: CASSITGLGQPQHF.

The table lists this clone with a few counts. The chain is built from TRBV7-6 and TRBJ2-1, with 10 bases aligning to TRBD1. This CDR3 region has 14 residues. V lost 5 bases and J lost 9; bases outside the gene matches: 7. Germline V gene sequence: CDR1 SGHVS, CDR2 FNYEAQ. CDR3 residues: CASSRDRGAGEQFF. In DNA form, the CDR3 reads TGTGCCAGCAGCCGGGACAGGGGAGCAGGTGAGCAGTTCTTC.

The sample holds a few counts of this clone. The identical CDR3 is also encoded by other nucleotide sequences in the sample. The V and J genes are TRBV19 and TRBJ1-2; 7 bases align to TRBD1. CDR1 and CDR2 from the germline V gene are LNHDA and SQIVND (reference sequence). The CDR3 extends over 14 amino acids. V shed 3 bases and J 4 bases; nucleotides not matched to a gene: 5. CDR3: CASSIAQGGYGYTF. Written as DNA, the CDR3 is TGTGCCAGTAGTATCGCCCAGGGGGGCTATGGCTACACCTTC.

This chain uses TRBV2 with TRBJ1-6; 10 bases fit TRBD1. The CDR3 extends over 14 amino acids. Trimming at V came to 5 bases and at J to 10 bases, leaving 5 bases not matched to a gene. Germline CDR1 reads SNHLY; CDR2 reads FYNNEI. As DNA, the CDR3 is TGTGCCAGCAGTAAGGGACAGGGGAGCTCACCCCTCCACTTT. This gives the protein CASSKGQGSSPLHF.

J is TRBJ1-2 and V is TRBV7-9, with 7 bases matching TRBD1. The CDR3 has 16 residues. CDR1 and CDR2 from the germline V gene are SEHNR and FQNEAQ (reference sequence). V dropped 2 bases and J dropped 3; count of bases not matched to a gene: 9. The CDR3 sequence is CASSLSTGEDYYGYTF. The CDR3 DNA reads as TGTGCCAGCAGCTTAAGTACAGGGGAGGATTACTATGGCTACACCTTC.

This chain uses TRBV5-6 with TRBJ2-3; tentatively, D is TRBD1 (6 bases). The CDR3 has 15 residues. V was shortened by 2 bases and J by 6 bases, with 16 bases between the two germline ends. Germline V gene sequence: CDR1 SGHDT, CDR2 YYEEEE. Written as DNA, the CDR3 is TGTGCCAGCAGCTTACCAGGGGCGGCACGGGATACGCAGTATTTT. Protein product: CASSLPGAARDTQYF.

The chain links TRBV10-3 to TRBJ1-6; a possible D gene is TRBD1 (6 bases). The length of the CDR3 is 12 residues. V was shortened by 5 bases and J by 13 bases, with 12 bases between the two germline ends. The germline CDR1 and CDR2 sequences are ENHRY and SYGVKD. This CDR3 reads CAISIQGSPLHF. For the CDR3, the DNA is TGTGCCATCAGTATACAGGGTTCCCCCCTCCACTTT.

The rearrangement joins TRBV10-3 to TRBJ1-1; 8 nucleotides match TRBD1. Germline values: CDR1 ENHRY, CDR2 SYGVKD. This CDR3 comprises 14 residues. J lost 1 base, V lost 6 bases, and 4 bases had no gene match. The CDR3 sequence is CAIRWDRKNTEAFF. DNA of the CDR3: TGTGCCATCAGATGGGACAGGAAGAACACTGAAGCTTTCTTT.

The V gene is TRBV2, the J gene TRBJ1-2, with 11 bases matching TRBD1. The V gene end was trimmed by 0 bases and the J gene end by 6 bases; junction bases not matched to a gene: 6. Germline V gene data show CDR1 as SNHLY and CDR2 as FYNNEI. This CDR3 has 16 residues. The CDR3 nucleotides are TGTGCCAGCAGTGAAGCGACCGGGACAGGGGGTCATGGCTACACCTTC. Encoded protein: CASSEATGTGGHGYTF.

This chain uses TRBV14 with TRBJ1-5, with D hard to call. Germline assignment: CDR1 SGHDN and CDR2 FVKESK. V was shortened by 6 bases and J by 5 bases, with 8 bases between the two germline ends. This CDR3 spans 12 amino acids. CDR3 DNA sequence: TGTGCCAGCAGTTGGCAACATCAGCCCCAGCATTTT. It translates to CASSWQHQPQHF.

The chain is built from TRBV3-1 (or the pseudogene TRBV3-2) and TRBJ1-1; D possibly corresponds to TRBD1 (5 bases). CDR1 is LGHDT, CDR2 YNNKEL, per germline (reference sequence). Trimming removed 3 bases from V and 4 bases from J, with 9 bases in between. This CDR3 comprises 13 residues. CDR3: CASSHRGTTEAFF. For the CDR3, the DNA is TGTGCCAGCAGCCACCGCGGGACCACTGAAGCTTTCTTT.

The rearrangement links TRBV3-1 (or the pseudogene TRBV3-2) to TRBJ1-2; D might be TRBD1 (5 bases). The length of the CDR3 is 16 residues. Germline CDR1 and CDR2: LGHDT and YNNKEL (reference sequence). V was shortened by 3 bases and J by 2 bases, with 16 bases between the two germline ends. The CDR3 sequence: CASSQIGHKKNYGYTF. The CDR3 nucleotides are TGTGCCAGCAGCCAGATTGGACACAAAAAAAACTATGGCTACACCTTC.

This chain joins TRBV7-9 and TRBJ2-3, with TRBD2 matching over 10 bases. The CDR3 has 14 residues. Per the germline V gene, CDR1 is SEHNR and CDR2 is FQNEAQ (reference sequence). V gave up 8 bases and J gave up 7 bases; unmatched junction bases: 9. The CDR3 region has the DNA TGTGCCAGCGGATCAGCGGGGGGGGTAAATACGCAGTATTTT. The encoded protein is CASGSAGGVNTQYF.